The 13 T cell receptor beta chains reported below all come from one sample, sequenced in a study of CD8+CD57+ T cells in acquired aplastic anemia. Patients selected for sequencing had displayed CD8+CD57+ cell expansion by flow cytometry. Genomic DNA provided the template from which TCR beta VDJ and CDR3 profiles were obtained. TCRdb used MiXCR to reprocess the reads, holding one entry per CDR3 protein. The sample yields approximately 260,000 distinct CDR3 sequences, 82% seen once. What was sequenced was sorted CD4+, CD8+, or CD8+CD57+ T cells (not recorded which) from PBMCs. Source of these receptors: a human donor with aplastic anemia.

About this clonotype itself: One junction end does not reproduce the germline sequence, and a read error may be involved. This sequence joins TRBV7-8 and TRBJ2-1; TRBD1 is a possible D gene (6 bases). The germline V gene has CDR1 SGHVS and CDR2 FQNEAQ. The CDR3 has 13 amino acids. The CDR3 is CASSSGVRPGQLF. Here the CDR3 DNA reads TGTGCCAGCAGCTCCGGGGTTAGGCCTGGACAGCTCTTC.

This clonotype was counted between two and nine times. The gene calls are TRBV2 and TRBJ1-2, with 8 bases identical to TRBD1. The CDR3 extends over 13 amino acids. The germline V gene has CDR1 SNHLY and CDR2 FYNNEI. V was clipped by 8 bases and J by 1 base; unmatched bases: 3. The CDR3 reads CASRDRSNYGYTF. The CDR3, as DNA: TGTGCCAGCCGGGACAGGAGTAACTATGGCTACACCTTC.

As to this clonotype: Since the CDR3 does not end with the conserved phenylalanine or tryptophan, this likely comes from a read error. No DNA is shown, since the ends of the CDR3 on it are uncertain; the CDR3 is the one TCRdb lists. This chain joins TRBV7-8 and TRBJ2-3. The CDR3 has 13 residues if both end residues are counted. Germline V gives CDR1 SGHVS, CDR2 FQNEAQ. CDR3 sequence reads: CASGFAGAPNTYY.

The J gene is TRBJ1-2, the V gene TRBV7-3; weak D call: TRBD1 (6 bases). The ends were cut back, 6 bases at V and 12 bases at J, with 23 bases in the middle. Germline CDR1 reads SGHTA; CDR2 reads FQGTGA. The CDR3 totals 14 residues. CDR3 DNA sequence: TGTGCCAGCAGAAGACAGGCCAACGCCGATGGACACACCTTC. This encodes CASRRQANADGHTF. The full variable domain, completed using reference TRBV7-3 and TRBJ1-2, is GAGVSQTPSNKVTEKGKYVELRCDPISGHTALYWYRQSLGQGPEFLIYFQGTGAADDSGLPNDRFFAVRPEGSVSTLKIQRTERGDSAVYLCASRRQANADGHTFGSGTRLTVV.

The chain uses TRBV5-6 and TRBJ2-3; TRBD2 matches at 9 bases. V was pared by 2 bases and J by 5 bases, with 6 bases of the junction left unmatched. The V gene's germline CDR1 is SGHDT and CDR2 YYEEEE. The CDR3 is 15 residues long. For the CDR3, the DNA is TGTGCCAGCAGCTTCGCGACTAGCGGAATAGATACGCAGTATTTT. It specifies CASSFATSGIDTQYF.

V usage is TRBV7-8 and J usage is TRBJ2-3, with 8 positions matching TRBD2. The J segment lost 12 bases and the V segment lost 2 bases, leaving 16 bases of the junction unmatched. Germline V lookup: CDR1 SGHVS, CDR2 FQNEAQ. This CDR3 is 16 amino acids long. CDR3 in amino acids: CASSLTGGADTQTQYF. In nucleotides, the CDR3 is TGTGCCAGCAGCTTAACGGGAGGGGCCGATACGCAGACTCAGTATTTT.

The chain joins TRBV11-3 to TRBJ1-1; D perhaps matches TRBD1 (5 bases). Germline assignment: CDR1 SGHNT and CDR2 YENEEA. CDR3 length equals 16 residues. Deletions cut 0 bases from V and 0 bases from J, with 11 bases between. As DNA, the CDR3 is TGTGCCAGCAGCTTAGATCTGACAGTGATGAACACTGAAGCTTTCTTT. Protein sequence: CASSLDLTVMNTEAFF.

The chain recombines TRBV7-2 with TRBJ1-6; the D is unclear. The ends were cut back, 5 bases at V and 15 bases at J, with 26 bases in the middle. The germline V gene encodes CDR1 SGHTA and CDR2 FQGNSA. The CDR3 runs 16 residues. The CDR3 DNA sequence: TGTGCCAGCAGCCCGGTGGAGGGCGGCTATAATGCACACCTCCACTTT. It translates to CASSPVEGGYNAHLHF.

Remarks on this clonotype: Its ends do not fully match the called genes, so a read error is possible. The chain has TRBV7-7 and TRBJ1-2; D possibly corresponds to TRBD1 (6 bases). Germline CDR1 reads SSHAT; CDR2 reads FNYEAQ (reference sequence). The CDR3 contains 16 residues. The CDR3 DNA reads TGTGCCAGTCGCGTCTTAGGGGACACACCTAACTTTGGCTACACCTTC. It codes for CASRVLGDTPNFGYTF.

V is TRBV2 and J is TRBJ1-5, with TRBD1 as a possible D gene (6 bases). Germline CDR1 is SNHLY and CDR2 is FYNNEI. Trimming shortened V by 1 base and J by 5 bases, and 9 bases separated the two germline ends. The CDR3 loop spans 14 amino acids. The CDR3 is CASSEGTDDQPQHF. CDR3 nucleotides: TGTGCCAGCAGTGAAGGGACAGACGATCAGCCCCAGCATTTT.

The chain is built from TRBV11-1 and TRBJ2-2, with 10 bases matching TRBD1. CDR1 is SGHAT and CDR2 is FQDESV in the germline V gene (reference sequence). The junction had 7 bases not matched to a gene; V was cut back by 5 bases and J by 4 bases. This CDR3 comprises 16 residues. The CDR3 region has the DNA TGTGCCAGCAGCCCCCGAGGGACAGGGGCCACCGGGGAGCTGTTTTTT. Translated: CASSPRGTGATGELFF.

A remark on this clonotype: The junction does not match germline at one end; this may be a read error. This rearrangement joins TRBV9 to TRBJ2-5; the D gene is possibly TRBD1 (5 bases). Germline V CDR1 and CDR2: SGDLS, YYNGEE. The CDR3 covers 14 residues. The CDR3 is CASSLLASQETQDF. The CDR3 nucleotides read TGTGCCAGCAGCTTATTAGCATCACAGGAGACCCAGGACTTC.

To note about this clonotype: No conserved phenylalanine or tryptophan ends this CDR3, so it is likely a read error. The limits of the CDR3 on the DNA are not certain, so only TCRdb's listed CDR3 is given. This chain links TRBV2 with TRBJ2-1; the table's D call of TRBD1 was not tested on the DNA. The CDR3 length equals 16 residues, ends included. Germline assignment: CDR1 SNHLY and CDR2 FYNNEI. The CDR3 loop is CASGDGGTDTQYFDPV.